This T cell receptor (beta chain) derives from a study of T cells in localized non-small cell lung cancer. Study-wide points: Adjacent lung held a median roughly 60 of the top 100 tumor clones. Tumor showed lower T cell clonality than uninvolved adjacent lung, where it was highest.

Germline assignment: CDR1 MRHNA and CDR2 SNTAGT. The CDR3 loop spans 15 amino acids. V lost 5 bases to trimming and J lost 6 bases, with 20 bases between them. Repertoires were generated with immunoSEQ multiplex PCR, while TCRdb's copy carries only in-frame clones and drops some. Seen here are roughly 16,000 clones, about 85% observed once, and the top ten hold around 25%. On this clone itself: What it recognizes is unknown.

The source material was peripheral blood, sampled before any cancer treatment. The receptor comes from a male donor aged 60 or over with stage I lung adenocarcinoma. This sequence joins TRBV6-4 and TRBJ2-7; D perhaps matches TRBD1 (6 bases). Here the CDR3 reads CASSRRPHRDGEQYF. Written as DNA, the CDR3 is TGTGCCAGCAGTCGACGACCTCACAGGGACGGCGAGCAGTACTTC.